The rows below give T cell receptor beta chains drawn from one sample of a study of T-cell reconstitution after alpha-beta-depleted transplantation in children. TCRdb re-analysed the PCR reads in MiXCR, keeping a single row per CDR3 protein. The sample lists about 460,000 distinct CDR3 sequences, more than 9.5% occurring once. Sequencing was performed on PBMCs, mostly from graft donor cells, taken 180 days after TCRalphabeta/CD19-depleted stem cell transplant. All receptors derive from a female patient aged 2 to 10 who had a stem cell transplant for aplastic anemia, so the T cells may come from the graft donor. CDR3s include the opening cysteine and the closing phenylalanine or tryptophan.

v_call: TRBV15
cdr3_length: 14
j_call: TRBJ2-1
cdr3_aa: CATSRAPFSHEQFF

v_call: TRBV18
cdr3_length: 13
j_call: TRBJ1-6
cdr3_aa: CASSPIENSPLHF

v_call: TRBV7-9
cdr3_length: 16
j_call: TRBJ2-1
cdr3_aa: CASSSRDRKLYNEQFF

v_call: TRBV4-3
cdr3_length: 15
j_call: TRBJ2-1
cdr3_aa: CASSQDASGTNEQFF

v_call: TRBV13
cdr3_length: 13
j_call: TRBJ2-1
cdr3_aa: CASSLGSGTAQFF

v_call: TRBV28
cdr3_length: 13
j_call: TRBJ2-5
cdr3_aa: CASSFRDRETQYF

v_call: TRBV29-1
cdr3_length: 15
j_call: TRBJ2-7
cdr3_aa: CSVEFGGTRPYEQYF

v_call: TRBV30
cdr3_length: 17
j_call: TRBJ2-1
cdr3_aa: CAWSRGGGATFHNEQFF

v_call: TRBV9
cdr3_length: 18
j_call: TRBJ2-5
cdr3_aa: CASSVGRILAGVGETQYF

v_call: TRBV29-1
cdr3_length: 14
j_call: TRBJ2-2
cdr3_aa: CSAQGQTNTGELFF

v_call: TRBV24-1
cdr3_length: 16
j_call: TRBJ2-3
cdr3_aa: CATQDRGSPAIDTQYF

v_call: TRBV6-1
cdr3_length: 12
j_call: TRBJ2-1
cdr3_aa: CASSAGDNEQFF

v_call: TRBV20-1
cdr3_length: 14
j_call: TRBJ2-2
cdr3_aa: CSARAALHTGELFF

v_call: TRBV6-2/TRBV6-3
cdr3_length: 15
j_call: TRBJ2-6
cdr3_aa: CASSAAGAGANVLTF

v_call: TRBV28
cdr3_length: 14
j_call: TRBJ1-3
cdr3_aa: CASSLPGVGNTIYF

v_call: TRBV5-1
cdr3_length: 16
j_call: TRBJ1-5
cdr3_aa: CASSLGTGISNQPQHF

v_call: TRBV20-1
cdr3_length: 14
j_call: TRBJ2-3
cdr3_aa: CSALIGGDEDTQYF

v_call: TRBV29-1
cdr3_length: 16
j_call: TRBJ2-2
cdr3_aa: CSVRTSGRKNTGELFF

v_call: TRBV5-4
cdr3_length: 11
j_call: TRBJ2-3
cdr3_aa: CASSGLDTQYF

v_call: TRBV7-8
cdr3_length: 18
j_call: TRBJ2-7
cdr3_aa: CASSLAWTSGVGGYEQYF

v_call: TRBV18
cdr3_length: 13
j_call: TRBJ2-2
cdr3_aa: CASSRDEAGELFF

v_call: TRBV2
cdr3_length: 19
j_call: TRBJ2-1
cdr3_aa: CTSSPSGRGDFGGVDEQFF

v_call: TRBV27
cdr3_length: 16
j_call: TRBJ2-7
cdr3_aa: CASSWGLAGGSYEQYF

v_call: TRBV12-3/TRBV12-4
cdr3_length: 14
j_call: TRBJ1-2
cdr3_aa: CASSFGRGGYGYTF